The 26 T cell receptor beta chains presented below share a single source sample, sequenced in a study of CD8+ T cells in alopecia areata. Treatment defined: oral pan-JAK inhibitor, 5-10 mg twice daily. Sequencing used cDNA as its template, made by extracting RNA and reverse transcribing it. Only in-frame clones appear in the TCRdb table, and some are missing; sequencing was by immunoSEQ multiplex PCR. The sample has fewer than 250,000 clones; approximately 56% are singletons. The material sequenced was CD4+ T cells sorted from blood, taken at week 4, from a patient treated with tofacitinib. These receptors all stem from a human donor with alopecia areata.

Comments on this clone: The identical CDR3 is also encoded by other nucleotide sequences in the sample. The genes are TRBV5-1 and TRBJ2-5; TRBD2 might be the D (6 bases). The CDR3 has 14 amino acids. Germline V CDR1 and CDR2: SGHRS, YFSETQ. V was trimmed by 1 base and J by 5 bases, leaving 12 bases between them. CDR3 amino acids: CASSLRSGRETQYF. The CDR3 bases are TGCGCCAGCAGCTTGAGGTCAGGGAGGGAGACCCAGTACTTC.

This chain connects TRBV29-1 to TRBJ2-7; the D gene is possibly TRBD1 (6 bases). Germline lookup yields CDR1 SQVTM and CDR2 ANQGSEA. The CDR3 runs to 13 residues. The V end lost 3 bases, the J end lost 2 bases, and 11 bases lay between the germline ends. The DNA of the CDR3 is TGCAGCGTTGAGGCAGGGGCACCCTACGAGCAGTACTTC. Translated, it gives CSVEAGAPYEQYF.

This clone appeared a few times. V gene TRBV6-5 combines with J gene TRBJ2-1; TRBD2 aligns across 10 bases. Unmatched junction bases numbered 9, after V lost 9 bases and J lost 4 bases. There are 15 residues in the CDR3. Per the germline V gene, CDR1 is MNHEY and CDR2 is SVGAGI. The CDR3 region is CASQSGRGRYNEQFF. In DNA form, the CDR3 reads TGTGCCAGTCAAAGCGGGAGGGGGAGATACAATGAGCAGTTCTTC.

The count of this clone is one. This sequence joins TRBV10-3 and TRBJ2-7; either TRBD1 or TRBD2 may fit D (5 bases each). This CDR3 has 16 amino acids. Germline assignment: CDR1 ENHRY and CDR2 SYGVKD. V lost 3 bases to trimming and J lost 3 bases, with 18 bases between them. CDR3: CAISDMVGDRNYEQYF. The CDR3 DNA reads TGTGCCATCAGTGATATGGTTGGGGACCGCAACTACGAGCAGTACTTC.

This clone was counted only a few times. The V call is TRBV6-5, the J call TRBJ1-5; a weak D match, TRBD1 (6 bases). V was clipped by 10 bases and J by 4 bases, with 14 bases between them. This CDR3 region has 13 residues. CDR1 is MNHEY and CDR2 is SVGAGI in the germline V gene. CDR3 sequence: CATRRTDNQPQHF. Here the CDR3 DNA reads TGTGCCACCCGCAGGACAGATAATCAGCCCCAGCATTTT.

The chain combines TRBV30 with TRBJ2-2; D is undetermined. CDR1 and CDR2 (germline): GTSNPN, SVGIG (reference sequence). The CDR3 extends over 12 amino acids. V was cut by 5 bases and J by 0 bases, with 4 bases left in between. In DNA, the CDR3 is TGTGCCTGGGGGGCGAACACCGGGGAGCTGTTTTTT. Translated: CAWGANTGELFF. Full variable domain (remainder filled in from reference TRBV30 and TRBJ2-2): SQTIHQWPATLVQPVGSPLSLECTVEGTSNPNLYWYRQAAGRGLQLLFYSVGIGQISSEVPQNLSASRPQDRQFILSSKKLLLSDSGFYLCAWGANTGELFFGEGSRLTVL.

The chain recombines TRBV2 with TRBJ2-4; no definite D call. The V end was cut by 9 bases, the J end by 0 bases, with 9 bases between. The CDR3 sequence is 13 residues long. Per the germline V gene, CDR1 is SNHLY and CDR2 is FYNNEI. The CDR3 spells CARARLAKNIQYF. The CDR3 DNA reads TGTGCCAGGGCGCGGCTAGCCAAAAACATTCAGTACTTC. The full variable domain, completed using reference TRBV2 and TRBJ2-4, is EPEVTQTPSHQVTQMGQEVILRCVPISNHLYFYWYRQILGQKVEFLVSFYNNEISEKSEIFDDQFSVERPDGSNFTLKIRSTKLEDSAMYFCARARLAKNIQYFGAGTRLSVL.

This clone was found a few times. V is TRBV27 and J is TRBJ2-7; 9 nucleotides agree with TRBD2. Germline CDR1 is MNHEY and CDR2 is SMNVEV (reference sequence). The CDR3 runs to 14 residues. V was pared by 3 bases and J by 7 bases, with 7 bases of the junction left unmatched. CDR3 sequence: CASSLAGGPQEQYF. The CDR3 coding sequence is TGTGCCAGCAGTTTGGCGGGAGGGCCCCAAGAGCAGTACTTC.

The chain is built from TRBV25-1 and TRBJ1-4, with a weak D call TRBD1 (5 bases). Trimming left V 1 base short and J 8 bases short, with 17 bases between. CDR3 length: 16 amino acids. Germline V lookup: CDR1 MGHDK, CDR2 SYGVNS. The CDR3 region has the DNA TGTGCCAGCAGTGAATCTCGGGGGAGGATCGGAGAAAAACTGTTTTTT. Translating it yields CASSESRGRIGEKLFF.

This clone was seen only a few times. The chain joins TRBV2 to TRBJ2-5; D gene unclear. CDR1 SNHLY and CDR2 FYNNEI come from the germline V gene. The CDR3 extends over 13 amino acids. With 10 bases removed from V and 5 bases from J, the gap between germline ends came to 17 bases. The CDR3: CATSGVGAETQYF. CDR3 DNA: TGTGCCACCTCTGGCGTCGGCGCGGAGACCCAGTACTTC.

This chain joins TRBV10-3 and TRBJ2-7, with TRBD2 identical over 14 bases. Germline V gives CDR1 ENHRY, CDR2 SYGVKD. Trimming removed 4 bases from V and 0 bases from J; junction bases left unmatched: 14. CDR3 size: 20 residues. The DNA of the CDR3 is TGTGCCATCAGTGGGGCAGGACTAGCGGGAGGATCCCCTAGCTCCTACGAGCAGTACTTC. Protein: CAISGAGLAGGSPSSYEQYF.

The chain recombines TRBV7-3 with TRBJ2-3, with TRBD2 matching over 10 bases. With 6 bases clipped from V and 4 bases from J, the junction kept 4 bases outside the gene matches. The germline CDR1 and CDR2 sequences are SGHTA and FQGTGA. The CDR3 consists of 14 residues. Here the CDR3 reads CASRLAGAADTQYF. CDR3 coding DNA: TGTGCCAGCAGGCTAGCGGGAGCAGCAGATACGCAGTATTTT. Full variable domain (outside the CDR3, taken from reference TRBV7-3 and TRBJ2-3): GAGVSQTPSNKVTEKGKYVELRCDPISGHTALYWYRQSLGQGPEFLIYFQGTGAADDSGLPNDRFFAVRPEGSVSTLKIQRTERGDSAVYLCASRLAGAADTQYFGPGTRLTVL.

The sample holds a few counts of this clone. V usage is TRBV18 and J usage is TRBJ1-1; TRBD1 agrees at 8 bases. The ends lost 4 bases at V and 6 bases at J; junction bases unmatched: 1. The germline CDR1 and CDR2 sequences are KGHSH and LQKENI. The CDR3 consists of 12 residues. CDR3: CASSQQGAEAFF. CDR3 nucleotide sequence: TGTGCCAGCTCACAACAGGGGGCTGAAGCTTTCTTT.

The chain links TRBV9 to TRBJ1-1; D remains ambiguous. Between the trimmed V and J ends, which lost 0 bases and 1 base, there was a span of 10 bases. The V gene's germline CDR1 is SGDLS and CDR2 YYNGEE. The CDR3 has 15 residues. Here the CDR3 DNA reads TGTGCCAGCAGCGTAGCTCCGGGCTCGAACACTGAAGCTTTCTTT. It yields the protein CASSVAPGSNTEAFF.

The chain combines TRBV2 with TRBJ1-2; D gene ambiguous. CDR3 length equals 13 residues. V lost 9 bases and J 7 bases, leaving 18 bases between the germline ends. Germline V lookup: CDR1 SNHLY, CDR2 FYNNEI. As DNA, the CDR3 is TGTGCCAGTTGTGGGTATACTCGGAGTGGCTACACCTTC. Its protein product is CASCGYTRSGYTF.

V and J are TRBV29-1 and TRBJ2-1; 11 nucleotides match TRBD2. This CDR3 is 15 amino acids long. CDR1 and CDR2 (germline): SQVTM, ANQGSEA. V dropped 4 bases and J dropped 1; count of bases not matched to a gene: 3. In nucleotides, the CDR3 is TGCAGCGTTGTACTAGCGGGAGTATCCTACAATGAGCAGTTCTTC. It is translated as CSVVLAGVSYNEQFF.

The genes are TRBV4-2 and TRBJ1-4; no definite D call. The CDR3 consists of 12 residues. V was clipped by 3 bases and J by 8 bases, with 7 bases between them. Germline lookup yields CDR1 LGHNA and CDR2 YNFKEQ. CDR3 nucleotides: TGTGCCAGCAGCCATCTCAGGGAAAAACTGTTTTTT. As protein: CASSHLREKLFF.

J is TRBJ2-1 and V is TRBV5-4; TRBD2 matches 11 bases. V lost 4 bases, J lost 7 bases, and 10 bases stayed unmatched. CDR3 length equals 16 residues. The germline V gene encodes CDR1 SGHNT and CDR2 YYREEE (reference sequence). The CDR3 reads CASSPVVAGGKNEQFF. The DNA of the CDR3 is TGTGCCAGCAGCCCCGTAGTAGCGGGAGGGAAGAATGAGCAGTTCTTC.

The chain is built from TRBV30 and TRBJ2-7, with D unresolved. From germline, CDR1 is GTSNPN and CDR2 SVGIG (reference sequence). CDR3 length: 11 residues. Trimming cost V 3 bases and J 6 bases, with 9 bases left between them. This chain's CDR3 is CAWSWGTEQYF. DNA for the CDR3: TGTGCCTGGAGCTGGGGTACCGAGCAGTACTTC.

This clone has a handful of counts. The chain has TRBV2 and TRBJ1-2, with TRBD1 matching over 7 bases. J gave up 7 bases and V 4 bases, and 6 bases lay outside the gene matches. The CDR3 length is 13 residues. CDR1 is SNHLY and CDR2 is FYNNEI in the germline V gene. CDR3 residues: CASSGDRDGGYTF. CDR3 DNA: TGTGCCAGCAGTGGCGACAGGGATGGTGGCTACACCTTC.

V usage is TRBV28 and J usage is TRBJ2-7; 8 bases match TRBD1. The CDR3 runs to 15 residues. Trimming at V came to 7 bases and at J to 3 bases, leaving 11 bases not matched to a gene. The germline V gene has CDR1 MDHEN and CDR2 SYDVKM. The CDR3 here is CASNLHGTGDYEQYF. CDR3 DNA sequence: TGTGCCAGCAACCTTCACGGGACAGGCGACTACGAGCAGTACTTC.

This rearrangement joins TRBV28 to TRBJ1-2; no clear D gene. Looked up from germline, CDR1 is MDHEN and CDR2 is SYDVKM. The CDR3 extends over 13 amino acids. V was clipped by 2 bases and J by 8 bases, with 12 bases between them. The CDR3 reads CASSLPDLAGYTF. The CDR3 coding sequence is TGTGCCAGCAGTTTACCAGATCTCGCAGGCTACACCTTC.

This clone has only a few counts. The chain links TRBV2 to TRBJ2-1, with a weak D call TRBD2 (6 bases). The CDR3 is made up of 14 amino acids. The germline gives CDR1 SNHLY, CDR2 FYNNEI. V lost 9 bases and J 5 bases, leaving 17 bases between the germline ends. In DNA form, the CDR3 reads TGTGCCAGTCTGTCGGGGGAGCCCAACAATGAGCAGTTCTTC. This translates into CASLSGEPNNEQFF.

The chain recombines TRBV2 with TRBJ2-5; no reliable D call. The germline gives CDR1 SNHLY, CDR2 FYNNEI. The CDR3 is made up of 16 amino acids. V lost 10 bases, J lost 2 bases, and 23 bases lay in between. The CDR3 region has the DNA TGTGCCACTTCGTCCGGCGCAGGACGGATACAAGAGACCCAGTACTTC. Its protein product is CATSSGAGRIQETQYF. The full variable domain, its missing parts supplied by reference TRBV2 and TRBJ2-5, is EPEVTQTPSHQVTQMGQEVILRCVPISNHLYFYWYRQILGQKVEFLVSFYNNEISEKSEIFDDQFSVERPDGSNFTLKIRSTKLEDSAMYFCATSSGAGRIQETQYFGPGTRLLVL.

The chain uses TRBV29-1 and TRBJ2-7; weak D call: TRBD1 (5 bases). Deletions cut 4 bases from V and 3 bases from J, with 10 bases between. CDR1 is SQVTM and CDR2 is ANQGSEA in the germline V gene. The CDR3 runs 12 residues. CDR3 residues: CSVGQTFYEQYF. The CDR3 DNA follows: TGCAGCGTTGGACAGACTTTCTACGAGCAGTACTTC.

The rearrangement links TRBV15 to TRBJ2-7; D gene unclear. The germline CDR1 and CDR2 sequences are LNHNV and YYDKDF (reference sequence). CDR3 length equals 15 residues. V was clipped by 0 bases and J by 0 bases, with 9 bases between them. This CDR3 reads CATSRDPQHSYEQYF. CDR3 bases: TGTGCCACCAGCAGAGATCCCCAACACTCCTACGAGCAGTACTTC.